This TCR beta chain is from a study of T cells in Graves' hyperthyroidism and ophthalmopathy. Study context: Blood was drawn when the patient was first diagnosed and still untreated.

A few counts support this clonotype. What was amplified from RNA transcripts were TCR beta CDR3 regions. Researchers ran a first-round RT-PCR on the TCR CDR3 using the HTBI primer set. TCRdb itself ran the multiplex PCR reads through MiXCR, one entry per CDR3 protein. The data show about 770,000 distinct CDR3 sequences, with around 20% seen just once and over 15% held by the top ten. Trimming pared 7 bases from V and 1 base from J, leaving 7 bases between. Per the germline V gene, CDR1 is LNHDA and CDR2 is SQIVND (reference sequence). This CDR3 is 12 amino acids long. V is TRBV19 and J is TRBJ1-1, with D hard to call. The sequence derives from a woman between 50 and 59 years old with Graves' hyperthyroidism that later progressed to Graves' ophthalmopathy. Sequenced input: blood. The CDR3 coding sequence is TGTGCCAGTACTACAGCGAACACTGAAGCTTTCTTT. Translation gives CASTTANTEAFF.